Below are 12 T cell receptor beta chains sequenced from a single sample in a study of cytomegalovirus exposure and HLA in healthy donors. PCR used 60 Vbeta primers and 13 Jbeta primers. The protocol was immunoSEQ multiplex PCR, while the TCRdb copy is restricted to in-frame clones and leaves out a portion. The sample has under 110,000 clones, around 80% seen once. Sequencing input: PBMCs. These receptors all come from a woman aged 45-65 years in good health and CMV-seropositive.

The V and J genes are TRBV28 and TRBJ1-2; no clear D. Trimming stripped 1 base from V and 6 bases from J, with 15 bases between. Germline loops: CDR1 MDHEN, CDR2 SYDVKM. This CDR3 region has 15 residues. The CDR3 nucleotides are TGTGCCAGCAGTTTATCAGAAGGAGTTAAAGATGGCTACACCTTC. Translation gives CASSLSEGVKDGYTF.

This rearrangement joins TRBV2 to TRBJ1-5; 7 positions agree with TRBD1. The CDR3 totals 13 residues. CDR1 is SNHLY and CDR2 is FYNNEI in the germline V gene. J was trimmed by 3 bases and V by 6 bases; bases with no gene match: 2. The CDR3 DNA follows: TGTGCCAGCAGGGGACAGTCCAATCAGCCCCAGCATTTT. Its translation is CASRGQSNQPQHF. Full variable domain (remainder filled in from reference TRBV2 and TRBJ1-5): EPEVTQTPSHQVTQMGQEVILRCVPISNHLYFYWYRQILGQKVEFLVSFYNNEISEKSEIFDDQFSVERPDGSNFTLKIRSTKLEDSAMYFCASRGQSNQPQHFGDGTRLSIL.

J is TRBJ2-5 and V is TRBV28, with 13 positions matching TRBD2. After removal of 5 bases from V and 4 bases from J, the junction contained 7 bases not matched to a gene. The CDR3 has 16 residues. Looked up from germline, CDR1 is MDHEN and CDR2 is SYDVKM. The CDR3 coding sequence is TGTGCCAGCAGTCGACTAGCGGGGGGCCGAGGAGAGACCCAGTACTTC. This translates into CASSRLAGGRGETQYF.

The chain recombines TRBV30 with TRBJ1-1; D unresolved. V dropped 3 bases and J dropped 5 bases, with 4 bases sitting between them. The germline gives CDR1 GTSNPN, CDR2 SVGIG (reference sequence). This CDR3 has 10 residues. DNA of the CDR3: TGTGCCTGGAGAATAACTGAAGCTTTCTTT. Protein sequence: CAWRITEAFF. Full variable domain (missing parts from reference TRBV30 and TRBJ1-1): SQTIHQWPATLVQPVGSPLSLECTVEGTSNPNLYWYRQAAGRGLQLLFYSVGIGQISSEVPQNLSASRPQDRQFILSSKKLLLSDSGFYLCAWRITEAFFGQGTRLTVV.

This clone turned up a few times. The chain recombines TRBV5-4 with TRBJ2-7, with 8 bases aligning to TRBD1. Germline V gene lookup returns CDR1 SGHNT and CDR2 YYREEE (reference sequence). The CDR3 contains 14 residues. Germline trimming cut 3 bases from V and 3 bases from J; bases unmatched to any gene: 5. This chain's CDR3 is CASSSGQGIYEQYF. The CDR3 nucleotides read TGTGCCAGCAGCTCAGGACAGGGTATCTACGAGCAGTACTTC. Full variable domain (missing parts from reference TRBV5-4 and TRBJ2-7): ETGVTQSPTHLIKTRGQQVTLRCSSQSGHNTVSWYQQALGQGPQFIFQYYREEENGRGNFPPRFSGLQFPNYSSELNVNALELDDSALYLCASSSGQGIYEQYFGPGTRLTVT.

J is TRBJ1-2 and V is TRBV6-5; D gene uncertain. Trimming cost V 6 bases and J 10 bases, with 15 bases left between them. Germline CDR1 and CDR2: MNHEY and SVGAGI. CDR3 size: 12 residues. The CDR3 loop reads CASSQLNAAYTF. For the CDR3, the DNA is TGTGCCAGCAGCCAGCTCAATGCGGCCTACACCTTC.

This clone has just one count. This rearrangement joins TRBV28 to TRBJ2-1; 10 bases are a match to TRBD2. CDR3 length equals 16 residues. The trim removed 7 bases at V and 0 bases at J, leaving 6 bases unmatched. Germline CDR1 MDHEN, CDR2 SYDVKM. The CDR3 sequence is CASTPSGGSSYNEQFF. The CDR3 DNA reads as TGTGCCAGCACCCCTAGCGGGGGAAGCTCCTACAATGAGCAGTTCTTC.

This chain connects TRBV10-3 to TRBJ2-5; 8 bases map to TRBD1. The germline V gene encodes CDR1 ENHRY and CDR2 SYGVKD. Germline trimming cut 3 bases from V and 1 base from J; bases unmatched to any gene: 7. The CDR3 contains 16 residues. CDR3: CAISDQGQGGQETQYF. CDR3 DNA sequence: TGTGCCATCAGTGACCAAGGACAGGGAGGCCAAGAGACCCAGTACTTC.

CDR3 nucleotides: TGTGCCAGCAGCTTAGCCCCAGGGTCCCCCTACGAGCAGTACTTC. It translates to CASSLAPGSPYEQYF. The gene calls are TRBV28 and TRBJ2-7, with a tentative D call TRBD1 (5 bases). Trimming pared 6 bases from V and 2 bases from J, leaving 17 bases between. Germline V CDR1 and CDR2: MDHEN, SYDVKM. The CDR3 length is 15 residues.

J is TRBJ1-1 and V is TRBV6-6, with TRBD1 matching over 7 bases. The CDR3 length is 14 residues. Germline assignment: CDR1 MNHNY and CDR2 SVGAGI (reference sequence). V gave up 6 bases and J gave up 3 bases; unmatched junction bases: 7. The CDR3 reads CASRVTGPHTEAFF. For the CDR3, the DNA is TGTGCCAGCAGGGTGACAGGGCCTCACACTGAAGCTTTCTTT.

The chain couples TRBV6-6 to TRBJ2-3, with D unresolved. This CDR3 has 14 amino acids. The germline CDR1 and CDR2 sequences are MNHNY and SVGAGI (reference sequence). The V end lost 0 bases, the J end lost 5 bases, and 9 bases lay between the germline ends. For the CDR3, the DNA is TGTGCCAGCAGTTACTCTCTCTATGGAGATACGCAGTATTTT. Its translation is CASSYSLYGDTQYF.

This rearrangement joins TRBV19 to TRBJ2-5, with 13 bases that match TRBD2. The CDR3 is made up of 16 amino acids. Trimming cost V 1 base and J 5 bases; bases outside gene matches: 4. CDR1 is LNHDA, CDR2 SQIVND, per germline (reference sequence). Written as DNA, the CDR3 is TGTGCCAGTAGTATAGGACTAGCGGGGGGCGGGGAGACCCAGTACTTC. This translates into CASSIGLAGGGETQYF.